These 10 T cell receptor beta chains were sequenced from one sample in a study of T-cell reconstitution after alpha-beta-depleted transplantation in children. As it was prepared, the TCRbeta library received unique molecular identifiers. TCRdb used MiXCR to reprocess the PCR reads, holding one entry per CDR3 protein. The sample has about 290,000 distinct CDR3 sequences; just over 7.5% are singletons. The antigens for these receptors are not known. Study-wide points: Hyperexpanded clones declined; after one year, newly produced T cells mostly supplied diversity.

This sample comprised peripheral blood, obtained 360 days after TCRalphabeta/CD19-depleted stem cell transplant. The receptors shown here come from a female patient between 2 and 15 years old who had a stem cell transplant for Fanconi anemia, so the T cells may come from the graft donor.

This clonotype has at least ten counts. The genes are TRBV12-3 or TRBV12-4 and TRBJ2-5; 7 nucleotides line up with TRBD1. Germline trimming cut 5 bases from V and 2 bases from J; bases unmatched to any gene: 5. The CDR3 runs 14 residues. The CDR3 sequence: CASSPQQGQETQYF. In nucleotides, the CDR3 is TGTGCCAGCAGTCCACAACAGGGGCAAGAGACCCAGTACTTC.

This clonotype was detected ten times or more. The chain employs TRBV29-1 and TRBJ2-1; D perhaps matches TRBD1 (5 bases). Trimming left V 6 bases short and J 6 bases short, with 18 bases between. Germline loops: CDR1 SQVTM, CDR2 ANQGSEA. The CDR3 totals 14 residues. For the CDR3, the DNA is TGCAGCGTCCCAACAGGACACCGGATCAATGAGCAGTTCTTC. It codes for CSVPTGHRINEQFF.

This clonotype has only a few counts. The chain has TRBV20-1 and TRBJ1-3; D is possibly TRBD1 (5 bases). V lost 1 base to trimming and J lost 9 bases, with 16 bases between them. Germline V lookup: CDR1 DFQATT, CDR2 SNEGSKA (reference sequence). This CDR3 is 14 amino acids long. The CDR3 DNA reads TGCAGTGCTAGAGGTGGGGACCCGGGGGGCACCATATATTTT. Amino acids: CSARGGDPGGTIYF.

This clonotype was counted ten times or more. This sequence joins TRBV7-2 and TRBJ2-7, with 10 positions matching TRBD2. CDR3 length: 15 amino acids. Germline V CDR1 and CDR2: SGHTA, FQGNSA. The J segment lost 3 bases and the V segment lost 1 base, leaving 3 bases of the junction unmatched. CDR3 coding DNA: TGTGCCAGCAGCTTAGACACTAGCGGGATCTACGAGCAGTACTTC. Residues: CASSLDTSGIYEQYF.

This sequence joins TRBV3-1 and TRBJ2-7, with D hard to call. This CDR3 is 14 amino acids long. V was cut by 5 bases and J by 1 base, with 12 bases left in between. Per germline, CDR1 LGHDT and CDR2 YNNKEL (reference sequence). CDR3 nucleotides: TGTGCCAGCAGCTTGTCGACACGTTCCTACGAGCAGTACTTC. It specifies CASSLSTRSYEQYF.

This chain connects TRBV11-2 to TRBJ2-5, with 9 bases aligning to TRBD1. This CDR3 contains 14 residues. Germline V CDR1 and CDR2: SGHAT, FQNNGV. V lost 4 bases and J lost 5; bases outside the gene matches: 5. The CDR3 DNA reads TGTGCCAGCAGCTACAACAGGGGGCTTGAGACCCAGTACTTC. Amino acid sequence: CASSYNRGLETQYF.

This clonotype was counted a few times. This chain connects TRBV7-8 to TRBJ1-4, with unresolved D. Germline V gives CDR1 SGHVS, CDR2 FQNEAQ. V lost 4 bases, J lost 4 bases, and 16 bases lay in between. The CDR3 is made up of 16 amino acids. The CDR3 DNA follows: TGTGCCAGCAGCTCTACTTTAGCCAGTCTTAATGAAAAACTGTTTTTT. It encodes CASSSTLASLNEKLFF. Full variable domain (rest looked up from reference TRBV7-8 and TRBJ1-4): GAGVSQSPRYKVAKRGQDVALRCDPISGHVSLFWYQQALGQGPEFLTYFQNEAQLDKSGLPSDRFFAERPEGSVSTLKIQRTQQEDSAVYLCASSSTLASLNEKLFFGSGTQLSVL.

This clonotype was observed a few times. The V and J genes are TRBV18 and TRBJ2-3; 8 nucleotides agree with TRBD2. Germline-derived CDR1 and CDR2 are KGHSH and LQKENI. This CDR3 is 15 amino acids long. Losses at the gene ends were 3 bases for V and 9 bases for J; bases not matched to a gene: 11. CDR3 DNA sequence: TGTGCCAGCTCACCTCGAGCGGGGGCCGGGGTGACGCAGTATTTT. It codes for CASSPRAGAGVTQYF. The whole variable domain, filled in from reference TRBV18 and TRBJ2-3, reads NAGVMQNPRHLVRRRGQEARLRCSPMKGHSHVYWYRQLPEEGLKFMVYLQKENIIDESGMPKERFSAEFPKEGPSILRIQQVVRGDSAAYFCASSPRAGAGVTQYFGPGTRLTVL.

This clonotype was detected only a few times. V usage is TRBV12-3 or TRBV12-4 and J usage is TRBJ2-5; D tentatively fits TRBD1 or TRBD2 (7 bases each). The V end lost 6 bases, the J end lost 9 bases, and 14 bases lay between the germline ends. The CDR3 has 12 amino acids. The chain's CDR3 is CASRPGGGAQYF. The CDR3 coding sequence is TGTGCCAGCAGACCAGGGGGGGGGGCCCAGTACTTC.

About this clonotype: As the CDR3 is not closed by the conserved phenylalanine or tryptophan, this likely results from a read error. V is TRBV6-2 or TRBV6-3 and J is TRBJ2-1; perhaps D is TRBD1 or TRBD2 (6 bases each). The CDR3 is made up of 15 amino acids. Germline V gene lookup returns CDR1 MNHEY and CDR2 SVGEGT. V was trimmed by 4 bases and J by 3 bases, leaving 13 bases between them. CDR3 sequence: CASSSRGPNYNEQFL. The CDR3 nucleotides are TGTGCCAGCAGTTCCCGGGGGCCGAACTACAATGAGCAGTTCTTA.